Sequencing of this T cell receptor (beta chain) was carried out in a study of blood T cell repertoires in COVID-19. In the study overall: Donors in the United States, Italy and Spain gave samples during acute or convalescent COVID-19. In each case, the material was cDNA or gDNA derived from T cells, B-cell-depleted T cells, or PBMCs.

The CDR3 loop spans 13 amino acids. V dropped 6 bases and J dropped 10; count of bases not matched to a gene: 9. CDR1 and CDR2 (germline): MNHNY, SVGAGI (reference sequence). In this sample, this clone turned up a few times. Study processing details: Reference gene primer amplification in the assay estimated nucleated cell counts. Sequencing used immunoSEQ multiplex PCR; TCRdb keeps in-frame clones, though not all of them. The DNA gave D and trimming, while V, J and clone size come from that table. This table holds 160,000 or so clones, around 83% found once. Sequenced material: peripheral blood. The V gene is TRBV6-6, the J gene TRBJ2-1, with 7 bases aligning to TRBD2. The receptor's source is a man in his sixties or seventies who had recovered from COVID-19. The CDR3 DNA reads as TGTGCCAGCAGGCCCGGACTAGTTAAGGAGCAGTTCTTC. Translated, it gives CASRPGLVKEQFF.